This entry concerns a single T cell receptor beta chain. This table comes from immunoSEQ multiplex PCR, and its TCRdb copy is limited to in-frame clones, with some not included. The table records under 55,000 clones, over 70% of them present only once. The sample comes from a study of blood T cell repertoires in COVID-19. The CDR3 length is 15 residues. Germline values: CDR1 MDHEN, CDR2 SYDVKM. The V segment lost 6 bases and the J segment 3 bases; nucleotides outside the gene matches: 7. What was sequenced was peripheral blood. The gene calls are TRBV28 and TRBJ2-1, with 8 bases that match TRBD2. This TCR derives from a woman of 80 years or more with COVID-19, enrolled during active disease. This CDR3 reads CASSPGGLDYNEQFF. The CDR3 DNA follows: TGTGCCAGCAGCCCGGGGGGGCTAGACTACAATGAGCAGTTCTTC.